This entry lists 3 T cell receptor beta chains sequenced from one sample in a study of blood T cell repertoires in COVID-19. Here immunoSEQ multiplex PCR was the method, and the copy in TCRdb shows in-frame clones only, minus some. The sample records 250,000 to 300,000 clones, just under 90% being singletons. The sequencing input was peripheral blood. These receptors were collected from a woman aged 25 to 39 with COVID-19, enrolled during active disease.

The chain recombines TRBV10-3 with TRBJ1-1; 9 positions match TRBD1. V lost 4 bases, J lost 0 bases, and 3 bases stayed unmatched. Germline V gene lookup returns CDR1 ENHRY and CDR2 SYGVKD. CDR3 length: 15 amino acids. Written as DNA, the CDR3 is TGTGCCATCAGTGCCGGGACAGGGATGAACACTGAAGCTTTCTTT. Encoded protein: CAISAGTGMNTEAFF.

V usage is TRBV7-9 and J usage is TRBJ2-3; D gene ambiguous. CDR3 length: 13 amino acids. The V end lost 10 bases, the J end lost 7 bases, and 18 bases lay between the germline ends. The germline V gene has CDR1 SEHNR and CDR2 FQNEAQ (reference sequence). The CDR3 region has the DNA TGTGCCACCGCGGCCTCTGGAACCAATACGCAGTATTTT. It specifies CATAASGTNTQYF.

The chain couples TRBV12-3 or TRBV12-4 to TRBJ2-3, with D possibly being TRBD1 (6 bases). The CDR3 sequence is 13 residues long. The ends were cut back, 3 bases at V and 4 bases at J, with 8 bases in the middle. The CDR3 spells CASSFGGPDTQYF. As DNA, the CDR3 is TGTGCCAGCAGTTTTGGGGGCCCAGATACGCAGTATTTT.